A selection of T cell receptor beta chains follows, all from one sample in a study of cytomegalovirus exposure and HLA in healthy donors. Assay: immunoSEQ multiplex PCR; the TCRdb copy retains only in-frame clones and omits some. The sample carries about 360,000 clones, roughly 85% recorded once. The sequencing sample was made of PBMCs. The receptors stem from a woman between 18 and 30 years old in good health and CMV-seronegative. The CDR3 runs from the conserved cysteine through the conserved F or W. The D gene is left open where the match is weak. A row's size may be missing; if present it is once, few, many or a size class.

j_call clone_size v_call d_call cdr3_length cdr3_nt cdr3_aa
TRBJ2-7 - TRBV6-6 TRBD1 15 TGTGCCAGCAGTTACACGGGCAGGGGGTACTACGAGCAGTACTTC CASSYTGRGYYEQYF
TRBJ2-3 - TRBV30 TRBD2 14 TGTGCCTGGAGTGGACTAGCCAACTCAGATACGCAGTATTTT CAWSGLANSDTQYF
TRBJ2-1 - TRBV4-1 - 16 TGCGCCAGCAGCCAAGATGCAGGGCCACTCTACAATGAGCAGTTCTTC CASSQDAGPLYNEQFF
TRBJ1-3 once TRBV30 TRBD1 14 TGTGCCTGGACGGGACAGGGGACTGGAAACACCATATATTTT CAWTGQGTGNTIYF
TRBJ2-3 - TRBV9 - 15 TGTGCCAGCAGCGCGGAGACTAAGGGCAGGAGTACGCAGTATTTT CASSAETKGRSTQYF
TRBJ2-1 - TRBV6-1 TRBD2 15 TGTGCCAGCAAGAGCGGGGGAAGCTCTTACAATGAGCAGTTCTTC CASKSGGSSYNEQFF
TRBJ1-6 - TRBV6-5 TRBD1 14 TGTGCCAGCAGTTACTCACAGGGGCTGGCGGCCCTCCACTTT CASSYSQGLAALHF
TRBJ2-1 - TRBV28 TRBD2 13 TGTGCCAGCCTAGCGGGGGGGCGCAATGAGCAGTTCTTC CASLAGGRNEQFF
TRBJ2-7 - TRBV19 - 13 TGTGCCAGTAGACCACCGGGGGTATACGAGCAGTACTTC CASRPPGVYEQYF
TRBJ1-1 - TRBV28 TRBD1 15 TGTGCCAGCAGTTCGGATGGGACAGGGGTCACTGAAGCTTTCTTT CASSSDGTGVTEAFF
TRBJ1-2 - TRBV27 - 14 TGTGCCAGCAGTTTCAGTAGAGGCCTCTTGGGCTACACCTTC CASSFSRGLLGYTF
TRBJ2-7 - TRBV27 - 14 TGTGCCAGCAGTCCCGGTCTCTTGGCCTACGAGCAGTACTTC CASSPGLLAYEQYF
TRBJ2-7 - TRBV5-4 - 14 TGTGCCAGCAGCAAAAGCCGGGACACCCACGAGCAGTACTTC CASSKSRDTHEQYF
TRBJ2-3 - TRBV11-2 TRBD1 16 TGTGCCAGCAGCTTAGGGGCAGGGGGCGTCACAGATACGCAGTATTTT CASSLGAGGVTDTQYF
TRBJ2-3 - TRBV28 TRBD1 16 TGTGCCACCCAAACCCGACAGGGGGGAAGCACAGATACGCAGTATTTT CATQTRQGGSTDTQYF
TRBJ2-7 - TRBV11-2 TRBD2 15 TGTGCCAGCAGCCTCATAGCGGGAGACCGCTACGAGCAGTACTTC CASSLIAGDRYEQYF
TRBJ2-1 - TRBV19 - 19 TGTGCCAGTAGTCCAGGGAGGAGACTCCCTACGAATCACTACAATGAGCAGTTCTTC CASSPGRRLPTNHYNEQFF
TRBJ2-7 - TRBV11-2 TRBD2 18 TGTGCCAGCAGCTTAGACCCGGGACTAGCGGGGGGGCCCTACGAGCAGTACTTC CASSLDPGLAGGPYEQYF
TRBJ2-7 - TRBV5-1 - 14 TGTGCCAGCAGCGGGAGGACAGGGGACTACGAGCAGTACTTC CASSGRTGDYEQYF
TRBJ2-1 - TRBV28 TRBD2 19 TGTGCCAGCAGTTCCCCGGGACTAGCGGGAGTGTTCCCAAACAATGAGCAGTTCTTC CASSSPGLAGVFPNNEQFF
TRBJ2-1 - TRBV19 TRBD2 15 TGTGCCAGCAAAGCGGGGGGGCCTTTGTACAATGAGCAGTTCTTC CASKAGGPLYNEQFF
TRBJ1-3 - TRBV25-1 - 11 TGTGCCAGCAGTCCCGGGAACACCATATATTTT CASSPGNTIYF
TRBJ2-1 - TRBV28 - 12 TGTGCCAGCAGTTTACAGGGGGGTGAGCAGTTCTTC CASSLQGGEQFF
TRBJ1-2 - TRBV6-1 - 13 TGTGCCAGCAGTGATGGGCAGGGCGGTGGCTACACCTTC CASSDGQGGGYTF
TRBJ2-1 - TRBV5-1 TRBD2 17 TGCGCCAGCAGCTTGGATAGCGGGGGTATTCCCTACAATGAGCAGTTCTTC CASSLDSGGIPYNEQFF
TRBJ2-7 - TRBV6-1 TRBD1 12 TGTGCCAGCAGAGGGGACAGGGTCGAGCAGTACTTC CASRGDRVEQYF
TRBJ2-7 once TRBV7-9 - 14 TGTGCCAGCAGCTTAGGAGACAGGACTTACGAGCAGTACTTC CASSLGDRTYEQYF
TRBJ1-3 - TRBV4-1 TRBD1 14 TGCGCCAGCAGCCGCACAGGGGTGGGAAACACCATATATTTT CASSRTGVGNTIYF
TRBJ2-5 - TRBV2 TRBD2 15 TGTGCCAGCAGTGGGATAGCGGGAGTGGGGGAGACCCAGTACTTC CASSGIAGVGETQYF
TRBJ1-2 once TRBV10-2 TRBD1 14 TGCGCCAGCAGTGAAGGGGGCCGAGGCTATGGCTACACCTTC CASSEGGRGYGYTF
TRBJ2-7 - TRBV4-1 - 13 TGCGCCAGCAGCCCCGGGGAGGCCTACGAGCAGTACTTC CASSPGEAYEQYF
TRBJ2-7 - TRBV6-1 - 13 TGTGCCAGCAGTGAAGGGCTCACCTACGAGCAGTACTTC CASSEGLTYEQYF
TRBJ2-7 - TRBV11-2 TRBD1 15 TGTGCCAGCAGCTCACCCCGGGACAGAGCCTACGAGCAGTACTTC CASSSPRDRAYEQYF
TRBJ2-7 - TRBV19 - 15 TGTGCCAGTAGTATAGCGACTAGTCCCTCCTACGAGCAGTACTTC CASSIATSPSYEQYF
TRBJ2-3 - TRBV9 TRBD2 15 TGTGCCAGCAGCGTAACGGCGGGAGCCCCAGATACGCAGTATTTT CASSVTAGAPDTQYF
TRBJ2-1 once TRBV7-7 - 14 TGTGCCAGCAGCACCCGAGGTTCGTTATCTGAGCAGTTCTTC CASSTRGSLSEQFF
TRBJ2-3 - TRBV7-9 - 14 TGTGCCAGCTGCCGGGACTCGGGCACAGATACGCAGTATTTT CASCRDSGTDTQYF
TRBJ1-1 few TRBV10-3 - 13 TGTGCCATCAGCGTACAGCTGAACACTGAAGCTTTCTTT CAISVQLNTEAFF
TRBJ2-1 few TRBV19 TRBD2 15 TGTGCCAGTAGTGCTAGCGGGAGGGCCGTCAATGAGCAGTTCTTC CASSASGRAVNEQFF
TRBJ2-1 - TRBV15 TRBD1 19 TGTGCCACCAGCAGCGAAGAGGGTTTGGAGACAGGGCGACACAATGAGCAGTTCTTC CATSSEEGLETGRHNEQFF
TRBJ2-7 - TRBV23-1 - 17 TGCGCCAGCAGTCAAAGCTTAAAGACAGACGCCTCCTACGAGCAGTACTTC CASSQSLKTDASYEQYF
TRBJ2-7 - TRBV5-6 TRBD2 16 TGTGCCAGCAGCCCCCCTGGGAGCGGGGGGGCTTACGAGCAGTACTTC CASSPPGSGGAYEQYF
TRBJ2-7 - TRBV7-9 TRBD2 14 TGTGCCAGCAGCTCCGCGGGGGGGCAATACGAGCAGTACTTC CASSSAGGQYEQYF
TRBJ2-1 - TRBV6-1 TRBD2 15 TGTGCCAGCAGTATACTAGCGGGGGGCTACAATGAGCAGTTCTTC CASSILAGGYNEQFF
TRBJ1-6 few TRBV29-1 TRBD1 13 TGCAGCGTTCGGGACAGGGTCGATTCACCCCTCCACTTT CSVRDRVDSPLHF
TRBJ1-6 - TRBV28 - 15 TGTGCCAGCAGGGGACGGGGGGAGGTACATTCACCCCTCCACTTT CASRGRGEVHSPLHF
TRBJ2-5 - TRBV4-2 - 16 TGTGCCAGCAGCCAAGATCGAATGGGAGCCCGAGAGACCCAGTACTTC CASSQDRMGARETQYF
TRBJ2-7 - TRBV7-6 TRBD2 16 TGTGCCAGCAGCCCCTCTAGCGGGACCCTCTCCTACGAGCAGTACTTC CASSPSSGTLSYEQYF
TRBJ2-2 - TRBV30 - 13 TGTGCCTGGACAGTGTCGAACACCGGGGAGCTGTTTTTT CAWTVSNTGELFF
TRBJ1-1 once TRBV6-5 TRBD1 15 TGTGCCAGCAGTTCCCGACAGGGGGGGTTCACTGAAGCTTTCTTT CASSSRQGGFTEAFF
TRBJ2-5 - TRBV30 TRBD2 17 TGTGCCTGGAGTGGCGGACTAGCGGGAAGATTTCAAGAGACCCAGTACTTC CAWSGGLAGRFQETQYF
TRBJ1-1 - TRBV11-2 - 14 TGTGCCAGCAGCTTATCTCCGGGGATCACTGAAGCTTTCTTT CASSLSPGITEAFF
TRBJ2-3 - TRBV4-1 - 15 TGCGCCAGCAGCTTGCCGGGACTGGGCACAGATACGCAGTATTTT CASSLPGLGTDTQYF
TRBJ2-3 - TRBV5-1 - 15 TGCGCCAGCAGCCTAGACAGGGGAGGGACAGATACGCAGTATTTT CASSLDRGGTDTQYF
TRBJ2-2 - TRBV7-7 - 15 TGTGCCAGCAGCTCCCGACTAGGAATGACCGGGGAGCTGTTTTTT CASSSRLGMTGELFF
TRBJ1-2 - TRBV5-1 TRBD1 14 TGCGCCAGCGGGTCGACAGGGGACGACTATGGCTACACCTTC CASGSTGDDYGYTF
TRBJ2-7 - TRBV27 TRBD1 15 TGTGCCAGCAGTTCCATTCCGGACAGGGCGGTCGAGCAGTACTTC CASSSIPDRAVEQYF